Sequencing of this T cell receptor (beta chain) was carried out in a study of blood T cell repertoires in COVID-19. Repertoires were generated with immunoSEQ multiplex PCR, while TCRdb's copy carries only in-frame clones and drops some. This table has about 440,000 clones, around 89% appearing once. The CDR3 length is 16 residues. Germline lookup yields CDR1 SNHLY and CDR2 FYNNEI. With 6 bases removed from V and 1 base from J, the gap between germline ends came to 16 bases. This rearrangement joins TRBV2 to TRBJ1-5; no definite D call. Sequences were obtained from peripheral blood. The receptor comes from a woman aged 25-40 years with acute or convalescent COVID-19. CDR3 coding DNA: TGTGCCAGCAGCGCACCGGGATTAATGAGCAATCAGCCCCAGCATTTT. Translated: CASSAPGLMSNQPQHF. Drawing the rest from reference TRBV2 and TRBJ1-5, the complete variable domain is EPEVTQTPSHQVTQMGQEVILRCVPISNHLYFYWYRQILGQKVEFLVSFYNNEISEKSEIFDDQFSVERPDGSNFTLKIRSTKLEDSAMYFCASSAPGLMSNQPQHFGDGTRLSIL.